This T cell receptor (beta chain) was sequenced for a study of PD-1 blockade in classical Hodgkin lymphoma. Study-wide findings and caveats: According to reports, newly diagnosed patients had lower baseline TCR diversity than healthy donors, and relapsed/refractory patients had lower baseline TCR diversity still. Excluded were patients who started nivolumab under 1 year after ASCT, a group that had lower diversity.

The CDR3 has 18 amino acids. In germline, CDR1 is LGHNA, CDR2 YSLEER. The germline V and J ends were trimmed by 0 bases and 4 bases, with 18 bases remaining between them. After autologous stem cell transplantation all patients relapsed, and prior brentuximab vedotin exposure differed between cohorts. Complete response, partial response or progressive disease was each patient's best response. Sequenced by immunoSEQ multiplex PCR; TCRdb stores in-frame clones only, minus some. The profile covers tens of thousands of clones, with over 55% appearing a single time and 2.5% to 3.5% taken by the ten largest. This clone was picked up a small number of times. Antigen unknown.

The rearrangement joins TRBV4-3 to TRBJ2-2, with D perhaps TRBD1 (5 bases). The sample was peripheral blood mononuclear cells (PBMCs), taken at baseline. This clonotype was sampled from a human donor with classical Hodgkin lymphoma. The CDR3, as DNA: TGCGCCAGCAGCCAAGATCGGCAGGGCCTAACGGGCACCGGGGAGCTGTTTTTT. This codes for CASSQDRQGLTGTGELFF.